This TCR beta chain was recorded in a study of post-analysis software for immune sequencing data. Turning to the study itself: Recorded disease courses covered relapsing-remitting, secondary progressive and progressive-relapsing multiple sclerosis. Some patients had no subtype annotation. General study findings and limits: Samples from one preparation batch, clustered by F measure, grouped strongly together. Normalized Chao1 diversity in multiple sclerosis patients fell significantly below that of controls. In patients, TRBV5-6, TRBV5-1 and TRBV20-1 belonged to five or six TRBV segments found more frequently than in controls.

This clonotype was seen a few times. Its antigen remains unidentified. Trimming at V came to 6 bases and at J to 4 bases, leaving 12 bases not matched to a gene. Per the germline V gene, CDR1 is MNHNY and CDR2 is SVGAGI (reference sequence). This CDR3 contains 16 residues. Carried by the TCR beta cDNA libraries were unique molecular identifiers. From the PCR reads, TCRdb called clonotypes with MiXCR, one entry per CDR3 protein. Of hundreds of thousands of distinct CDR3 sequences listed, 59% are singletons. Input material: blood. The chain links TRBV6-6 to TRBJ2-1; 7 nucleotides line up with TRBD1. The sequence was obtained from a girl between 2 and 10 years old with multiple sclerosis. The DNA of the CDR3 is TGTGCCAGCAGCCGCCCGCTGGACAGGAGATACAATGAGCAGTTCTTC. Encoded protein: CASSRPLDRRYNEQFF.